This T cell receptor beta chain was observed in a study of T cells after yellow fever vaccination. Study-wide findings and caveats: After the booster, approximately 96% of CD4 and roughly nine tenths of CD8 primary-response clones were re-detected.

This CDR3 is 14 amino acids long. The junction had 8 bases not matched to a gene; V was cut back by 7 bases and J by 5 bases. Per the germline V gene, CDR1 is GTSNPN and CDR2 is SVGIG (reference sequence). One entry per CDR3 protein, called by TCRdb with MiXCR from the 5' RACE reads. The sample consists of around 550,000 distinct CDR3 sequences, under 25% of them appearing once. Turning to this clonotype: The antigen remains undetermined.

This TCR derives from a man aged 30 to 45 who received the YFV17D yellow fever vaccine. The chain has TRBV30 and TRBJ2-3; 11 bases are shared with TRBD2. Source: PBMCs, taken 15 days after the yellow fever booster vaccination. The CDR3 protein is CASRGTSGGDTQYF. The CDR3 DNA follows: TGTGCCTCCCGAGGTACTAGCGGGGGAGATACGCAGTATTTT.